This entry lists 26 T cell receptor beta chains sequenced from one sample in a study of post-analysis software for immune sequencing data. Findings and caveats of the study: In patients, about five TRBV segments were more frequent than in controls, with TRBV5-6, TRBV5-1 and TRBV20-1 among them.

These receptors' targets are unknown. Incorporated into the TCR beta cDNA libraries were unique molecular identifiers, which served to reduce PCR and sequencing biases. TCRdb analysed the PCR reads with MiXCR anew, one entry per CDR3 protein. The table records under 900,000 distinct CDR3 sequences, about 53% of them present only once. Material: blood. These receptors all stem from a girl between 10 and 17 years old with multiple sclerosis.

The chain links TRBV16 to TRBJ2-1, with 11 bases identical to TRBD1. This CDR3 spans 15 amino acids. CDR1 is KGHSY and CDR2 is FQNENV in the germline V gene. V lost 2 bases, J lost 6 bases, and 3 bases stayed unmatched. The CDR3 DNA follows: TGTGCCAGCAGCCAAAGTGGGACAGGGGGCAATGAGCAGTTCTTC. Its translation is CASSQSGTGGNEQFF.

This chain links TRBV4-1 with TRBJ2-3; D is unresolved. V shed 0 bases and J shed 2 bases, with 15 bases lying between them. This CDR3 is 17 amino acids long. In germline, CDR1 is MGHRA, CDR2 YSYEKL. CDR3 residues: CASSQDGALEATDTQYF. Here the CDR3 DNA reads TGCGCCAGCAGCCAAGATGGTGCTCTCGAGGCCACAGATACGCAGTATTTT.

The chain couples TRBV20-1 to TRBJ2-7; TRBD1 aligns across 7 bases. The CDR3 spans 14 residues. Germline CDR1 is DFQATT and CDR2 is SNEGSKA (reference sequence). After removal of 2 bases from V and 2 bases from J, the junction contained 6 bases not matched to a gene. CDR3 sequence: CSARTLDRPYEQYF. The CDR3 DNA follows: TGCAGTGCTAGAACTTTGGACAGGCCCTACGAGCAGTACTTC.

The chain has TRBV14 and TRBJ2-7; the match to TRBD1 covers 10 bases. CDR3 length equals 16 residues. The trim removed 4 bases at V and 2 bases at J, leaving 8 bases unmatched. Germline CDR1 reads SGHDN; CDR2 reads FVKESK. The CDR3 reads CASSLTPGQGAYEQYF. CDR3 DNA sequence: TGTGCCAGCAGCCTCACACCCGGACAGGGGGCCTACGAGCAGTACTTC.

This clonotype was counted a few times. V gene TRBV29-1 combines with J gene TRBJ2-7, with 9 bases that match TRBD1. Germline V gene lookup returns CDR1 SQVTM and CDR2 ANQGSEA. Trimming removed 6 bases from V and 5 bases from J; junction bases left unmatched: 5. CDR3 length equals 12 residues. The CDR3 loop reads CSVGTGTNEQYF. The CDR3 region has the DNA TGCAGCGTAGGGACAGGGACAAACGAGCAGTACTTC.

V gene TRBV6-5 combines with J gene TRBJ2-1, with unresolved D. The CDR3 length is 13 residues. The V and J ends lost 2 bases and 6 bases respectively, with 8 bases between them. Germline CDR1 is MNHEY and CDR2 is SVGAGI. CDR3 sequence reads: CASSYVAGNEQFF. In DNA form, the CDR3 reads TGTGCCAGCAGTTACGTCGCAGGCAATGAGCAGTTCTTC.

Here the CDR3 DNA reads TGTGCCAGCAGCCCTAGCGGGAGGGCCGTTGGGGCCAACGTCCTGACTTTC. Encoded protein: CASSPSGRAVGANVLTF. The chain employs TRBV7-9 and TRBJ2-6; 12 bases align to TRBD2. This CDR3 contains 17 residues. In germline, CDR1 is SEHNR, CDR2 FQNEAQ (reference sequence). V was clipped by 5 bases and J by 3 bases; unmatched bases: 5.

J is TRBJ2-1 and V is TRBV7-3; TRBD2 agrees at 8 bases. Germline values: CDR1 SGHTA, CDR2 FQGTGA. The CDR3 covers 14 residues. J lost 5 bases, V lost 5 bases, and 5 bases had no gene match. This CDR3 is CASSAPGGDNEQFF. Written as DNA, the CDR3 is TGTGCCAGCAGCGCCCCGGGAGGGGACAATGAGCAGTTCTTC.

J is TRBJ1-6 and V is TRBV7-9, with D tentatively TRBD1 (6 bases). From germline, CDR1 is SEHNR and CDR2 FQNEAQ (reference sequence). CDR3 length: 14 amino acids. Trimming shortened V by 5 bases and J by 10 bases, and 15 bases separated the two germline ends. The chain's CDR3 is CASSPRTEGSPLHF. CDR3 nucleotides: TGTGCCAGCAGCCCCCGGACAGAAGGGTCACCCCTCCACTTT.

There are a few counts of this clonotype. CDR3: CSARDFGTGTEAFF. As DNA, the CDR3 is TGCAGTGCTAGAGACTTTGGGACAGGCACTGAAGCTTTCTTT. This chain connects TRBV20-1 to TRBJ1-1; 8 nucleotides match TRBD1. Unmatched junction bases numbered 4, after V lost 0 bases and J lost 4 bases. CDR3 length: 14 residues. CDR1 is DFQATT and CDR2 is SNEGSKA in the germline V gene (reference sequence).

This clonotype has a handful of counts. The chain is built from TRBV5-1 and TRBJ2-7; 7 nucleotides line up with TRBD2. This CDR3 is built from 15 residues. Per germline, CDR1 SGHRS and CDR2 YFSETQ. With 4 bases clipped from V and 7 bases from J, the junction kept 14 bases outside the gene matches. CDR3 protein: CASSRGGVADNEQYF. The CDR3 DNA is TGCGCCAGCAGCCGGGGAGGGGTAGCGGACAATGAGCAGTACTTC.

This clonotype was seen only a few times. V gene TRBV7-3 combines with J gene TRBJ2-3; 7 nucleotides match TRBD2. Germline V gene sequence: CDR1 SGHTA, CDR2 FQGTGA. CDR3 length: 17 amino acids. V was clipped by 2 bases and J by 5 bases; unmatched bases: 13. In nucleotides, the CDR3 is TGTGCCAGCAGCTTACTAAGCGTGGCGGGAGTCCAAGATACGCAGTATTTT. Protein sequence: CASSLLSVAGVQDTQYF. Using reference TRBV7-3 and TRBJ2-3 for the parts outside the CDR3, the full variable domain is GAGVSQTPSNKVTEKGKYVELRCDPISGHTALYWYRQSLGQGPEFLIYFQGTGAADDSGLPNDRFFAVRPEGSVSTLKIQRTERGDSAVYLCASSLLSVAGVQDTQYFGPGTRLTVL.

This clonotype appeared once. The chain uses TRBV24-1 and TRBJ2-2; TRBD2 matches 7 bases. Germline trimming cut 3 bases from V and 1 base from J; bases unmatched to any gene: 4. The CDR3 is 16 residues long. CDR1 is KGHDR, CDR2 SFDVKD, per germline. DNA for the CDR3: TGTGCCACCAGTGATAACAGCGGGAAGAACACCGGGGAGCTGTTTTTT. It encodes CATSDNSGKNTGELFF.

The CDR3 sequence is CASSGLGSTDTQYF. The CDR3 DNA reads TGCGCCAGCAGCGGACTCGGGAGCACAGATACGCAGTATTTT. The chain employs TRBV5-1 and TRBJ2-3; D possibly corresponds to TRBD2 (5 bases). CDR1 is SGHRS, CDR2 YFSETQ, per germline. The CDR3 has 14 residues. Deletions cut 4 bases from V and 0 bases from J, with 9 bases between. The whole variable domain, filled in from reference TRBV5-1 and TRBJ2-3, reads KAGVTQTPRYLIKTRGQQVTLSCSPISGHRSVSWYQQTPGQGLQFLFEYFSETQRNKGNFPGRFSGRQFSNSRSEMNVSTLELGDSALYLCASSGLGSTDTQYFGPGTRLTVL.

J is TRBJ2-6 and V is TRBV16, with TRBD1 matching 7 bases. J gave up 0 bases and V 5 bases, and 16 bases lay outside the gene matches. CDR1 and CDR2 from the germline V gene are KGHSY and FQNENV. This CDR3 spans 20 amino acids. The CDR3 protein is CASSDKGAITGISGANVLTF. CDR3 nucleotides: TGTGCCAGCAGCGATAAGGGGGCAATCACGGGGATCTCTGGGGCCAACGTCCTGACTTTC.

This chain uses TRBV20-1 with TRBJ2-3; D is possibly TRBD1 (6 bases). The germline CDR1 and CDR2 sequences are DFQATT and SNEGSKA (reference sequence). The CDR3 runs to 14 residues. V lost 4 bases, J lost 2 bases, and 13 bases lay in between. The CDR3 protein is CSAIPDRVTDTQYF. The DNA for the CDR3 is TGCAGTGCTATCCCGGACAGAGTCACAGATACGCAGTATTTT.

V gene TRBV9 combines with J gene TRBJ1-1; D remains unclear. CDR3 length: 15 residues. The germline gives CDR1 SGDLS, CDR2 YYNGEE. V lost 4 bases, J lost 0 bases, and 13 bases lay in between. CDR3 amino acids: CASSFSGRMNTEAFF. The CDR3 DNA reads as TGTGCCAGCAGCTTTAGCGGGAGGATGAACACTGAAGCTTTCTTT.

The chain employs TRBV27 and TRBJ2-6; tentatively, D is TRBD1 or TRBD2 (5 bases each). Trimming left V 7 bases short and J 4 bases short, with 14 bases between. The germline V gene encodes CDR1 MNHEY and CDR2 SMNVEV (reference sequence). The CDR3 has 15 residues. The CDR3 reads CASMGVDLGANVLTF. CDR3 sequence (DNA): TGTGCCAGCATGGGGGTTGACTTGGGGGCCAACGTCCTGACTTTC.

This clonotype was seen a handful of times. The chain couples TRBV20-1 to TRBJ2-5; 9 bases map to TRBD1. Germline CDR1 reads DFQATT; CDR2 reads SNEGSKA (reference sequence). V gave up 0 bases and J gave up 5 bases; unmatched junction bases: 10. This CDR3 region has 16 residues. The CDR3 loop is CSARDRGTGYLETQYF. The CDR3 coding sequence is TGCAGTGCTAGAGATCGAGGGACAGGGTACTTGGAGACCCAGTACTTC.

The chain joins TRBV12-3 or TRBV12-4 to TRBJ2-5; D gene unclear. The end of the DNA aligns better with TRBJ2-7, so the J call may be wrong. The CDR3 contains 13 residues. CDR3 amino acids: CASRRAIGYEQYF. The DNA of the CDR3 is TGTGCCAGCAGACGAGCGATAGGGTACGAGCAGTACTTC.

CDR3 loop: CASSQWVGEGLARELFF. The CDR3 DNA follows: TGTGCCAGCAGTCAATGGGTCGGGGAGGGCCTAGCCAGGGAGCTGTTTTTT. V is TRBV12-3 or TRBV12-4 and J is TRBJ2-2, with TRBD2 matching over 7 bases. This CDR3 is built from 17 residues. V trimming: 5 bases; J trimming: 9 bases; junction bases outside the gene matches: 18.

This clonotype was counted ten times or more. The gene calls are TRBV20-1 and TRBJ2-7; TRBD2 might be the D (6 bases). This CDR3 comprises 14 residues. The V end was cut by 3 bases, the J end by 1 base, with 13 bases between. The germline V gene encodes CDR1 DFQATT and CDR2 SNEGSKA (reference sequence). In DNA form, the CDR3 reads TGCAGTGCTAGGGACCTAGCGTCTTCCTACGAGCAGTACTTC. Translation gives CSARDLASSYEQYF.

This chain links TRBV12-3 or TRBV12-4 with TRBJ2-2; 12 bases align to TRBD2. The CDR3 has 17 amino acids. Trimming took 7 bases from V and 6 from J; bases not matched to a gene: 12. The CDR3 sequence: CASTPTSGRPMAGELFF. The CDR3 bases are TGTGCCAGCACCCCGACTAGCGGGAGACCAATGGCCGGGGAGCTGTTTTTT.

The chain combines TRBV29-1 with TRBJ2-5, with 9 bases aligning to TRBD1. Losses at the gene ends were 4 bases for V and 11 bases for J; bases not matched to a gene: 11. This CDR3 has 13 amino acids. CDR1 SQVTM and CDR2 ANQGSEA come from the germline V gene. Written as DNA, the CDR3 is TGCAGCGTTGTAAGGACAGGGGTAACTGAGCAGTACTTC. It yields the protein CSVVRTGVTEQYF. Full variable domain (remainder filled in from reference TRBV29-1 and TRBJ2-5): SAVISQKPSRDICQRGTSLTIQCQVDSQVTMMFWYRQQPGQSLTLIATANQGSEATYESGFVIDKFPISRPNLTFSTLTVSNMSPEDSSIYLCSVVRTGVTEQYFGPGTRLLVL.

V gene TRBV29-1 combines with J gene TRBJ1-2; no reliable D call. Germline V CDR1 and CDR2: SQVTM, ANQGSEA. The CDR3 totals 14 residues. The V end lost 3 bases, the J end lost 4 bases, and 15 bases lay between the germline ends. The CDR3 coding sequence is TGCAGCGTTGATAAGGCCGAAGTAATCTATGGCTACACCTTC. Translation: CSVDKAEVIYGYTF.

The CDR3 region is CSAVAGGNTDTQYF. The CDR3 nucleotides are TGCAGTGCCGTAGCGGGGGGGAACACAGATACGCAGTATTTT. This chain joins TRBV20-1 and TRBJ2-3, with 11 bases identical to TRBD2. V shed 6 bases and J 2 bases; nucleotides not matched to a gene: 4. Germline V CDR1 and CDR2: DFQATT, SNEGSKA (reference sequence). The CDR3 has 14 amino acids.